One sample yielded the 14 T cell receptor beta chains listed below, sequenced in a study of human T cells and chemical hapten exposure (dated by TCRdb to the early 2020s). Receptor amplification or capture employed RACE. The sequencer listed for this sample is NextSeq 500. Using fastp trimming at Q25 and MiXCR clonotype assembly, TCRdb reanalyzed the public sequencing data and kept in-frame beta chains. Rows with one shared CDR3 protein collapse into an entry with the most common genes and DNA. The sample data list over 300,000 distinct CDR3 sequences, and 4.5% to 6% of these were observed just once. The ten most abundant clones make up around 2.6% of the sample. The time point label of this sample denotes: pre-sensitization, week 0. The treatment or condition label of this sample denotes: therapeutic diphenylcyclopropenone sensitization with weekly scalp DPC. The source was whole blood, collected in connection with sensitization to the hapten diphenylcyclopropenone (DPC). These receptors all come from a woman between 45 and 60 years old with alopecia areata. Some clones in this sample may be carry-over from other donors' samples.

This chain joins TRBV7-9 and TRBJ2-5, with D maybe TRBD1 (5 bases). Germline CDR1 and CDR2: SEHNR and FQNEAQ (reference sequence). CDR3 size: 16 residues. The V and J ends lost 1 base and 0 bases respectively, with 12 bases between them. The CDR3 reads CASSLVRGLDQETQYF. In nucleotides, the CDR3 is TGTGCCAGCAGCTTAGTAAGGGGTTTGGACCAAGAGACCCAGTACTTC.

This clonotype was observed a few times. The gene calls are TRBV7-9 and TRBJ1-1; a weak D match, TRBD1 (5 bases). V dropped 5 bases and J dropped 4 bases, with 17 bases sitting between them. This CDR3 comprises 15 residues. Germline V gene lookup returns CDR1 SEHNR and CDR2 FQNEAQ (reference sequence). CDR3 in amino acids: CASSQGRAVGTEAFF. Here the CDR3 DNA reads TGTGCCAGCAGCCAAGGCAGGGCGGTTGGCACTGAAGCTTTCTTT.

This clonotype was seen ten or more times. This chain uses TRBV15 with TRBJ2-2; D is uncertain. The germline V gene has CDR1 LNHNV and CDR2 YYDKDF (reference sequence). This CDR3 is 13 amino acids long. Trimming removed 3 bases at V and 6 bases at J, with 8 bases between. CDR3 DNA sequence: TGTGCCACCAGCAGCCCCCAGGCCGGGGAGCTGTTTTTT. It is translated as CATSSPQAGELFF.

This clonotype was found many times. This chain connects TRBV6-5 to TRBJ2-5; 8 bases fit TRBD2. This CDR3 has 14 residues. Germline CDR1 is MNHEY and CDR2 is SVGAGI. V was pared by 4 bases and J by 3 bases, with 4 bases of the junction left unmatched. CDR3 coding DNA: TGTGCCAGCAGTTCCCTAGCGGGTAAAGAGACCCAGTACTTC. This sequence encodes CASSSLAGKETQYF.

V and J are TRBV5-1 and TRBJ1-2; D gene unclear. The germline V and J ends were trimmed by 0 bases and 3 bases, with 6 bases remaining between them. The CDR3 is 13 residues long. The germline gives CDR1 SGHRS, CDR2 YFSETQ. The CDR3 spells CASSLASDYGYTF. CDR3 bases: TGCGCCAGCAGCTTGGCATCCGACTATGGCTACACCTTC.

This clonotype was detected many times. The chain employs TRBV5-1 and TRBJ2-7; 13 bases line up with TRBD2. CDR1 is SGHRS and CDR2 is YFSETQ in the germline V gene. V dropped 3 bases and J dropped 5; count of bases not matched to a gene: 2. There are 14 residues in the CDR3. The CDR3 nucleotides read TGCGCCAGCAGCTCACTAGCGGGAGGGCACGAGCAGTACTTC. Translated: CASSSLAGGHEQYF.

This clonotype was counted many times. The chain carries TRBV19 and TRBJ1-2, with 9 bases that match TRBD1. The germline CDR1 and CDR2 sequences are LNHDA and SQIVND (reference sequence). J was trimmed by 7 bases and V by 7 bases; bases with no gene match: 16. The CDR3 spans 16 residues. Written as DNA, the CDR3 is TGTGCCAGTACTCTCCGAGTAGGACAGGGGAGGCCTGGCTACACCTTC. Protein product: CASTLRVGQGRPGYTF.

In this sample, this clonotype turned up a few times. The CDR3 loop is CASRRALTGAGTEAFF. The CDR3 DNA reads TGTGCCAGCAGGAGAGCCTTGACAGGGGCCGGCACTGAAGCTTTCTTT. V and J are TRBV6-2 or TRBV6-3 and TRBJ1-1, with TRBD1 identical over 8 bases. This CDR3 region has 16 residues. The trim removed 6 bases at V and 4 bases at J, leaving 13 bases unmatched. CDR1 is MNHEY and CDR2 is SVGEGT in the germline V gene.

The sample holds many counts of this clonotype. The chain links TRBV13 to TRBJ1-1; possibly TRBD1 for D (5 bases). Per the germline V gene, CDR1 is PRHDT and CDR2 is FYEKMQ (reference sequence). The germline V and J ends were trimmed by 3 bases and 6 bases, with 14 bases remaining between them. The CDR3 has 14 amino acids. The CDR3 sequence is CASSLGLGTPEAFF. The CDR3 DNA reads as TGTGCCAGCAGCTTGGGACTCGGGACCCCTGAAGCTTTCTTT.

Of note for this clonotype: A much larger clone differs by one base, so this may be a read error. The V and J genes are TRBV20-1 and TRBJ1-1, with D hard to call. This CDR3 comprises 14 residues. Germline CDR1 reads DFQATT; CDR2 reads SNEGSKA (reference sequence). The CDR3 nucleotides read TGCAGTGCTAGTAATTCTGGAAAGAACACTGAAGTTTTCTTT. Residues: CSASNSGKNTEVFF.

This clonotype has ten or more counts. This chain joins TRBV5-1 and TRBJ1-3; possibly TRBD1 for D (5 bases). Trimming removed 1 base at V and 8 bases at J, with 13 bases between. The length of the CDR3 is 14 residues. CDR1 SGHRS and CDR2 YFSETQ come from the germline V gene. Here the CDR3 reads CASSLSAGRDTIYF. The CDR3 region has the DNA TGCGCCAGCAGCTTGTCGGCAGGGCGGGACACCATATATTTT.

In this sample, this clonotype turned up many times. V usage is TRBV5-6 and J usage is TRBJ1-2; perhaps TRBD1 as D (5 bases). The CDR3 sequence is 12 residues long. Trimming took 0 bases from V and 9 from J, leaving 9 bases between them. Per germline, CDR1 SGHDT and CDR2 YYEEEE. The CDR3 loop reads CASSLAGRSYTF. The DNA of the CDR3 is TGTGCCAGCAGCTTGGCAGGGAGGAGCTACACCTTC.

This clonotype occurred many times. The chain combines TRBV4-3 with TRBJ2-3; 7 nucleotides line up with TRBD2. Germline V gene data show CDR1 as LGHNA and CDR2 as YSLEER. V shed 0 bases, J shed 4 bases, and the junction held 7 bases outside the gene matches. CDR3 length equals 16 residues. CDR3 region: CASSQDAGVGADTQYF. CDR3 nucleotides: TGCGCCAGCAGCCAAGACGCGGGAGTCGGAGCAGATACGCAGTATTTT.

This rearrangement joins TRBV4-1 to TRBJ2-3, with D maybe TRBD1 (7 bases). Germline CDR1 is MGHRA and CDR2 is YSYEKL. Trimming shortened V by 2 bases and J by 0 bases, and 15 bases separated the two germline ends. The CDR3 is made up of 17 amino acids. CDR3: CASSQPSQGGSTDTQYF. CDR3 in DNA: TGCGCCAGCAGCCAACCGAGTCAGGGGGGAAGCACAGATACGCAGTATTTT.